This TCR beta chain originates from a study of brain T cells in children with intractable seizures. Broader study findings: Viral specificity was inferred only from CDR3 similarity; HCMV serostatus was unknown. Pre- and post-surgery blood differed in depth, so pre-surgery absences may be undersampling.

Concerning this clone itself: The antigen is unknown.

Profiled with immunoSEQ multiplex PCR; TCRdb holds only in-frame clones, not every one. The sample yields approximately 41,000 clones, 75% to 95% seen once. The CDR3 loop spans 14 amino acids. Germline CDR1 and CDR2: LNHNV and YYDKDF (reference sequence). Trimming removed 4 bases at V and 0 bases at J, with 8 bases between. The sequenced cases were selected for having the highest brain T cell transcript signatures. This receptor was obtained from a girl between 2 and 10 years old with tuberous sclerosis and intractable seizures. This rearrangement joins TRBV15 to TRBJ2-3; unclear D gene. Sequences were derived from peripheral blood, sampled at surgery. The CDR3 is CATSNGWSTDTQYF. CDR3 nucleotides: TGTGCCACCAGCAATGGATGGAGCACAGATACGCAGTATTTT.